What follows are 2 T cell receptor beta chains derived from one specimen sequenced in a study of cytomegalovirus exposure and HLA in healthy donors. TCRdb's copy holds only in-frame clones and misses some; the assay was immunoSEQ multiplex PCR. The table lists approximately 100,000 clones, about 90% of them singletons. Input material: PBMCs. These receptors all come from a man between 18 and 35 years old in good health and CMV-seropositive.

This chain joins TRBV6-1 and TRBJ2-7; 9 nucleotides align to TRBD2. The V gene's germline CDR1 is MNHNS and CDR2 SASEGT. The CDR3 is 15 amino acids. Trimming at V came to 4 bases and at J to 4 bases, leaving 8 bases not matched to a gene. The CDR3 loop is CASSAWTSERYEQYF. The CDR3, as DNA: TGTGCCAGCAGTGCGTGGACTAGCGAGCGTTACGAGCAGTACTTC.

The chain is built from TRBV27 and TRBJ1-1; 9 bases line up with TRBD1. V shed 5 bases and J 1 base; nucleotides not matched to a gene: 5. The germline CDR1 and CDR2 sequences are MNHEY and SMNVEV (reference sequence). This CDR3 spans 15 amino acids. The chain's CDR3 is CASSPAGQGNTEAFF. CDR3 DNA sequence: TGTGCCAGCAGTCCCGCGGGACAGGGGAACACTGAAGCTTTCTTT.